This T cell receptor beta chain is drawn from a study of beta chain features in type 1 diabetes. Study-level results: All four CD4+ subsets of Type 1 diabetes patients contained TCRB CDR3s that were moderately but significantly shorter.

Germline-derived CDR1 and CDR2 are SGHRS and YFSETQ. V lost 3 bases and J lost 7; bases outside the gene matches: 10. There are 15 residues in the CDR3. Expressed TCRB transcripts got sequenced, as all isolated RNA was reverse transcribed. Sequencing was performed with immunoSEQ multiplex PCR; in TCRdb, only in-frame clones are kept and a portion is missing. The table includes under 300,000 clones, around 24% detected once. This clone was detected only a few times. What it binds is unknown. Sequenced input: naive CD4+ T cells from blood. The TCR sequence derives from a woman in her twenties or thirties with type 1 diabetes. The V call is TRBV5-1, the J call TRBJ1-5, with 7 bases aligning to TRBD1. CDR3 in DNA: TGCGCCAGCAGCTCGGTGAGACAGGGTGGACAGCCCCAGCATTTT. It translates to CASSSVRQGGQPQHF.